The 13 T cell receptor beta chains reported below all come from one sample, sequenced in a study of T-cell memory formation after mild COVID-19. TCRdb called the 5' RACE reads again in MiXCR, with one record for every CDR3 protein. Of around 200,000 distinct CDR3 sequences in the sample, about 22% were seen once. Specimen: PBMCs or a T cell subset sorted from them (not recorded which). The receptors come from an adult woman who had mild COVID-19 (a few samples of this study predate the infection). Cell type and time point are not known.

The CDR3 sequence is CASSQGPGWDTEAFF. The CDR3 DNA reads TGTGCCAGCAGTCAAGGCCCGGGGTGGGACACTGAAGCTTTCTTT. This sequence joins TRBV12-3 or TRBV12-4 and TRBJ1-1; D is unresolved. V was cut by 5 bases and J by 3 bases, with 16 bases left in between. This CDR3 comprises 15 residues.

CDR3: CASSLAGAGCPDTQYF. CDR3 bases: TGTGCCAGCAGCTTAGCGGGAGCGGGCTGTCCAGATACGCAGTATTTT. The chain joins TRBV7-9 to TRBJ2-3, with D perhaps matching TRBD2 (6 bases). Germline lookup yields CDR1 SEHNR and CDR2 FQNEAQ (reference sequence). Trimming stripped 0 bases from V and 4 bases from J, with 14 bases between. CDR3 size: 16 residues.

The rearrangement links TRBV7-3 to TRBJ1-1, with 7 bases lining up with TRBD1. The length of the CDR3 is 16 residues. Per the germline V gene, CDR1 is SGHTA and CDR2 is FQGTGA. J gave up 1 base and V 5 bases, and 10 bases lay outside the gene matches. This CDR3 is CASSPTGTEPNTEAFF. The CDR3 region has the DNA TGTGCCAGCAGCCCCACCGGGACAGAGCCGAACACTGAAGCTTTCTTT.

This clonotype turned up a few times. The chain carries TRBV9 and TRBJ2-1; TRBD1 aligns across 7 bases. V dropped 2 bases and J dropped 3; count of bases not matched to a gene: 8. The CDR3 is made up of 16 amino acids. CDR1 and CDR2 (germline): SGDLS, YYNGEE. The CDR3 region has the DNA TGTGCCAGCAGCGTGCCGACCGGGACAGACTACAATGAGCAGTTCTTC. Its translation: CASSVPTGTDYNEQFF.

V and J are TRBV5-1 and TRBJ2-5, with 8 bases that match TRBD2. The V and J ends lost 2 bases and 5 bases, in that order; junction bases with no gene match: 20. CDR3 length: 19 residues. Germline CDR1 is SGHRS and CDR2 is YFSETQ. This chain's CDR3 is CASSLPQPSERGSWETQYF. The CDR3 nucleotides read TGCGCCAGCAGCTTACCCCAGCCATCCGAGCGGGGGTCTTGGGAGACCCAGTACTTC.

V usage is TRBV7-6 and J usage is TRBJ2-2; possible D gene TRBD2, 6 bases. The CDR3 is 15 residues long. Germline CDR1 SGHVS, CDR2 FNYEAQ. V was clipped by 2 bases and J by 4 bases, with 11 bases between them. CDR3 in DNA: TGTGCCAGCAGCTTACTGGGGGGAAGCACCGGGGAGCTGTTTTTT. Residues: CASSLLGGSTGELFF.

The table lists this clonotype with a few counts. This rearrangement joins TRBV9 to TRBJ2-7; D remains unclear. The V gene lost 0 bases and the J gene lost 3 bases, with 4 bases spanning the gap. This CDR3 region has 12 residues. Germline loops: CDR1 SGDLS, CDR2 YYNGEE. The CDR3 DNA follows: TGTGCCAGCAGCGTAGATGACTACGAGCAGTACTTC. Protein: CASSVDDYEQYF.

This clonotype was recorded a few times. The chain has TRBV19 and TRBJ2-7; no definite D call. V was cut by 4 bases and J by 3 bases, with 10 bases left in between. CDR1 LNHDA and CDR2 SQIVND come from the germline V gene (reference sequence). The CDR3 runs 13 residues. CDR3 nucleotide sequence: TGTGCCAGTAGTAGCGGCATTTTCTACGAGCAGTACTTC. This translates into CASSSGIFYEQYF.

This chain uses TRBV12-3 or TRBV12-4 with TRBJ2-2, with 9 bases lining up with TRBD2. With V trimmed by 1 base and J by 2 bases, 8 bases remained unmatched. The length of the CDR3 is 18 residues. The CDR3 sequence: CASSLGMGLASNTGELFF. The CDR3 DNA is TGTGCCAGCAGTTTAGGAATGGGACTAGCCAGCAACACCGGGGAGCTGTTTTTT.

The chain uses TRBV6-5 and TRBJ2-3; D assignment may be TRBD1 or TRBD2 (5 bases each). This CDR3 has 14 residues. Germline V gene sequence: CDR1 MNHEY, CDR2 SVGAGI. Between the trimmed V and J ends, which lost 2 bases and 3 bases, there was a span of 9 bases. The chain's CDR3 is CASSYGTFTDTQYF. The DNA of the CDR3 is TGTGCCAGCAGTTACGGGACCTTTACAGATACGCAGTATTTT.

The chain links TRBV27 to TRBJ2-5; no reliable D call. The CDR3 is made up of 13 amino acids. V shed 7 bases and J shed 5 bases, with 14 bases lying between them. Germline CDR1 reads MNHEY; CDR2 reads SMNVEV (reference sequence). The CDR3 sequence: CASTTAGLETQYF. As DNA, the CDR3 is TGTGCCAGCACAACCGCCGGGCTTGAGACCCAGTACTTC.

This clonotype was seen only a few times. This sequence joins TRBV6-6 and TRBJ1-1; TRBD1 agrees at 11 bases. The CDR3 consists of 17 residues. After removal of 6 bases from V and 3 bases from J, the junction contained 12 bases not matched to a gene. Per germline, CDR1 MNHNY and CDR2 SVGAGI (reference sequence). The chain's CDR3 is CASSPIWTGGADTEAFF. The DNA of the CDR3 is TGTGCCAGCAGCCCTATATGGACAGGGGGCGCCGACACTGAAGCTTTCTTT.

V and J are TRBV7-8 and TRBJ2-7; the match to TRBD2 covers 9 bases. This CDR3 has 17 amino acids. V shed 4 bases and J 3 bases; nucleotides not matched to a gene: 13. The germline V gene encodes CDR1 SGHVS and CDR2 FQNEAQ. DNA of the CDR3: TGTGCCAGCAGCTCCCGCCCGAGGCGGGAGGGCGGCTACGAGCAGTACTTC. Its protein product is CASSSRPRREGGYEQYF.